This T cell receptor (beta chain) is from a study of blood T cells in healthy people across ages. Alongside a J-beta primer mix, a sample-barcoded 5' primer served in a second PCR lasting roughly 6 to 11 cycles. TCRdb re-called the 5' RACE reads with MiXCR, one entry per CDR3 protein. The sample has approximately 780,000 distinct CDR3 sequences; roughly 24% are singletons. In germline, CDR1 is DFQATT, CDR2 SNEGSKA (reference sequence). Trimming pared 3 bases from V and 5 bases from J, leaving 15 bases between. The CDR3 extends over 14 amino acids. Healthy Russian Caucasian donors spanned ages about 6 to 100 years. This sample was also put to use in a study of T cells of mothers and their children. As that study records: Three healthy Caucasian mothers and their six children were the donors. Sequencing got over 8 million TCR beta CDR3 reads from each mother and around 3.1 million from each child. Thymic selection molds TCR recombination products alike in related and unrelated pairs.

Specimen: blood. The receptor's source is a boy younger than 18 in good health. V and J are TRBV20-1 and TRBJ2-3, with a tentative D call TRBD2 (5 bases). The chain's CDR3 is CSARGMRGQDTQYF. The CDR3 DNA is TGCAGTGCTAGGGGAATGCGAGGGCAAGATACGCAGTATTTT.